A single sample gave rise to the 24 T cell receptor beta chains below, sequenced in a study of response to subunit inactivated influenza vaccine. Each CDR3 protein gets one entry after TCRdb re-called the RT-PCR reads with MiXCR. The repertoire includes 800,000 to 1,000,000 distinct CDR3 sequences, approximately 21% of them detected once, and roughly 10% sits in the top ten. The sequences come from PBMCs from blood, collected 5 days after vaccination. These receptors were taken from a man aged 45-60 years who received an inactivated influenza vaccine.

This clonotype came up a few times. V gene TRBV24-1 combines with J gene TRBJ2-5, with D perhaps TRBD1 (5 bases). V was pared by 2 bases and J by 2 bases, with 11 bases between. CDR1 KGHDR and CDR2 SFDVKD come from the germline V gene. The CDR3 loop spans 15 amino acids. CDR3 in DNA: TGTGCCACCAGTGATTGGTTCCAGGGACAAGAGACCCAGTACTTC. This sequence encodes CATSDWFQGQETQYF.

The chain employs TRBV3-1 and TRBJ2-5; D is ambiguous. The germline CDR1 and CDR2 sequences are LGHDT and YNNKEL (reference sequence). With 1 base removed from V and 1 base from J, the gap between germline ends came to 7 bases. The CDR3 has 14 residues. In nucleotides, the CDR3 is TGTGCCAGCAGCCAAGTAGTCTCCCAAGAGACCCAGTACTTC. This encodes CASSQVVSQETQYF.

This clonotype was recorded many times. One end of the junction fails to match germline, which may point to a read error. V and J are TRBV5-1 and TRBJ2-2; D not resolved. Germline lookup yields CDR1 SGHRS and CDR2 YFSETQ. The CDR3 sequence is 11 residues long. The chain's CDR3 is CASRDTGELFF. The CDR3 region has the DNA TGTGCCAGTAGGGACACCGGGGAGCTGTTTTTT.

In this sample, this clonotype turned up a few times. The chain carries TRBV6-5 and TRBJ1-4; D is uncertain. Trimming cost V 10 bases and J 4 bases, with 7 bases left between them. CDR1 MNHEY and CDR2 SVGAGI come from the germline V gene. The CDR3 extends over 11 amino acids. The CDR3 protein is CATLFNEKLFF. CDR3 nucleotide sequence: TGTGCCACGTTGTTTAATGAAAAACTGTTTTTT.

The chain employs TRBV5-1 and TRBJ1-5, with D possibly matching TRBD1 (5 bases). Germline V CDR1 and CDR2: SGHRS, YFSETQ. The CDR3 has 13 residues. V was clipped by 4 bases and J by 7 bases, with 12 bases between them. The CDR3 DNA is TGCGCCAGCAGCCATCAGGGTGGCCAGCCCCAGCATTTT. Encoded protein: CASSHQGGQPQHF.

This clonotype showed up just a few times. This chain links TRBV20-1 with TRBJ1-2; possibly TRBD1 for D (5 bases). There are 13 residues in the CDR3. V was pared by 1 base and J by 4 bases, with 10 bases between. Germline V gene data show CDR1 as DFQATT and CDR2 as SNEGSKA (reference sequence). The DNA for the CDR3 is TGCAGTGCTAGAGTTCGGACAACCTATGGCTACACCTTC. It codes for CSARVRTTYGYTF.

This clonotype has more than one count but fewer than ten. CDR3: CATSDLVQGDTDTQYF. The CDR3 region has the DNA TGTGCCACCAGTGATTTGGTGCAGGGCGACACAGATACGCAGTATTTT. This rearrangement joins TRBV24-1 to TRBJ2-3; tentative D call: TRBD1 (5 bases). The CDR3 extends over 16 amino acids. V was trimmed by 0 bases and J by 2 bases, leaving 11 bases between them. CDR1 is KGHDR and CDR2 is SFDVKD in the germline V gene.

V and J are TRBV7-8 and TRBJ2-4; no reliable D call. V gave up 4 bases and J gave up 3 bases, with 10 bases separating them. Per germline, CDR1 SGHVS and CDR2 FQNEAQ. The CDR3 sequence is 14 residues long. The DNA for the CDR3 is TGTGCCAGCAGCTCCCCTAATGACAAAAACATTCAGTACTTC. Its translation: CASSSPNDKNIQYF.

This clonotype has more than one count but fewer than ten. J is TRBJ1-3 and V is TRBV4-1; D is perhaps TRBD1 (5 bases). CDR1 and CDR2 from the germline V gene are MGHRA and YSYEKL. The V end was cut by 0 bases, the J end by 3 bases, with 9 bases between. The CDR3 spans 15 residues. The CDR3 sequence is CASSQEGLVGNTIYF. The CDR3 bases are TGCGCCAGCAGCCAAGAGGGACTAGTTGGAAACACCATATATTTT.

V gene TRBV5-6 combines with J gene TRBJ2-3, with a possible D match to TRBD1 (6 bases). The CDR3 sequence is 16 residues long. The ends were cut back, 4 bases at V and 4 bases at J, with 19 bases in the middle. CDR1 SGHDT and CDR2 YYEEEE come from the germline V gene. For the CDR3, the DNA is TGTGCCAGCAGCGGAACAATAGCAGGGGCGGCAGATACGCAGTATTTT. It yields the protein CASSGTIAGAADTQYF.

The chain couples TRBV4-3 to TRBJ2-1; D unresolved. V lost 0 bases and J 12 bases, leaving 15 bases between the germline ends. Germline assignment: CDR1 LGHNA and CDR2 YSLEER. This CDR3 region has 14 residues. The CDR3 loop is CASSQDGVGWRQFF. In DNA, the CDR3 is TGCGCCAGCAGCCAAGATGGAGTGGGATGGAGGCAGTTCTTC.

V usage is TRBV5-1 and J usage is TRBJ1-2; TRBD1 matches 9 bases. The CDR3 covers 13 residues. Trimming cost V 4 bases and J 6 bases; bases outside gene matches: 4. Germline CDR1 and CDR2: SGHRS and YFSETQ. CDR3 coding DNA: TGCGCCAGCAGCGAGGGACAGGGTAATGGCTACACCTTC. Protein sequence: CASSEGQGNGYTF.

The chain has TRBV29-1 and TRBJ2-3; TRBD2 aligns across 7 bases. The CDR3 loop spans 13 amino acids. Germline lookup yields CDR1 SQVTM and CDR2 ANQGSEA. The V gene end was trimmed by 0 bases and the J gene end by 6 bases; junction bases not matched to a gene: 3. The CDR3 DNA reads as TGCAGCGTTGAAGATGGGGGGGTTGATACGCAGTATTTT. Protein sequence: CSVEDGGVDTQYF.

The J gene is TRBJ2-1, the V gene TRBV6-2 or TRBV6-3, with TRBD2 identical over 11 bases. The J segment lost 5 bases and the V segment lost 0 bases, leaving 15 bases of the junction unmatched. Germline CDR1 reads MNHEY; CDR2 reads SVGEGT. This CDR3 has 20 amino acids. Here the CDR3 DNA reads TGTGCCAGCAGTTACTCGAATTGGCTAGCGGGAGGTCCCCGGGACAATGAGCAGTTCTTC. Residues: CASSYSNWLAGGPRDNEQFF.

The chain couples TRBV5-1 to TRBJ2-5; TRBD2 matches 7 bases. The CDR3 contains 14 residues. The V segment lost 1 base and the J segment 4 bases; nucleotides outside the gene matches: 4. Germline V gene data show CDR1 as SGHRS and CDR2 as YFSETQ. This CDR3 reads CASSLRGDSETQYF. The DNA of the CDR3 is TGCGCCAGCAGCTTGCGGGGGGACTCAGAGACCCAGTACTTC.

This clonotype was counted at least ten times. V gene TRBV7-8 combines with J gene TRBJ2-5, with TRBD2 matching 14 bases. The junction had 3 bases not matched to a gene; V was cut back by 5 bases and J by 4 bases. The CDR3 sequence is 15 residues long. Germline assignment: CDR1 SGHVS and CDR2 FQNEAQ. The CDR3 DNA reads TGTGCCAGCAGCGAGGGACTAGCGGGAGTAGAGACCCAGTACTTC. This sequence encodes CASSEGLAGVETQYF.

The table lists this clonotype with a few counts. The V call is TRBV20-1, the J call TRBJ2-5, with 12 bases identical to TRBD2. The J segment lost 4 bases and the V segment lost 1 base, leaving 4 bases of the junction unmatched. This CDR3 has 15 amino acids. Germline CDR1 DFQATT, CDR2 SNEGSKA (reference sequence). Here the CDR3 reads CSARVASGGVETQYF. The CDR3 DNA follows: TGCAGTGCTAGAGTCGCTAGCGGGGGGGTAGAGACCCAGTACTTC.

This chain links TRBV20-1 with TRBJ2-7; 10 bases fit TRBD2. The CDR3 spans 14 residues. Germline CDR1 reads DFQATT; CDR2 reads SNEGSKA (reference sequence). V lost 6 bases and J lost 5; bases outside the gene matches: 10. The CDR3 spells CSANPTSGIDEQYF. The CDR3 nucleotides read TGCAGTGCAAACCCTACTAGCGGGATCGACGAGCAGTACTTC.

For the CDR3, the DNA is TGCGCCAGCTCGACTGGACTGTACGTGGGCGCAGATACGCAGTATTTT. This sequence encodes CASSTGLYVGADTQYF. The chain uses TRBV5-1 and TRBJ2-3; tentatively, D is TRBD2 (5 bases). CDR1 SGHRS and CDR2 YFSETQ come from the germline V gene. This CDR3 is 16 amino acids long. The V end was cut by 7 bases, the J end by 4 bases, with 22 bases between.

The rearrangement links TRBV14 to TRBJ2-5; no firm D call. The CDR3 covers 13 residues. Trimming removed 4 bases at V and 5 bases at J, with 11 bases between. Germline V gene sequence: CDR1 SGHDN, CDR2 FVKESK. The CDR3 DNA reads TGTGCCAGCAGCCTAATAGGAATGGAGACCCAGTACTTC. It yields the protein CASSLIGMETQYF.

This clonotype turned up a few times. The chain is built from TRBV7-8 and TRBJ2-7; D is possibly TRBD1 or TRBD2 (5 bases each). The CDR3 consists of 15 residues. CDR1 SGHVS and CDR2 FQNEAQ come from the germline V gene. The V end lost 4 bases, the J end lost 9 bases, and 22 bases lay between the germline ends. The CDR3 region has the DNA TGTGCCAGCAGCTCAGACACCGGGACCCCCCTTCGGCAGTACTTC. Protein sequence: CASSSDTGTPLRQYF. Using reference TRBV7-8 and TRBJ2-7 for the parts outside the CDR3, the full variable domain is GAGVSQSPRYKVAKRGQDVALRCDPISGHVSLFWYQQALGQGPEFLTYFQNEAQLDKSGLPSDRFFAERPEGSVSTLKIQRTQQEDSAVYLCASSSDTGTPLRQYFGPGTRLTVT.

This clonotype showed up just a few times. The chain is built from TRBV2 and TRBJ2-3, with D tentatively TRBD2 (6 bases). V was trimmed by 7 bases and J by 8 bases, leaving 10 bases between them. Germline assignment: CDR1 SNHLY and CDR2 FYNNEI. This CDR3 is built from 11 residues. The CDR3 DNA follows: TGTGCCAGCAAGTCGGAGGGTACGCAGTATTTT. Translated, it gives CASKSEGTQYF.

This chain links TRBV27 with TRBJ1-4, with TRBD1 as a possible D gene (5 bases). The V end lost 8 bases, the J end lost 4 bases, and 14 bases lay between the germline ends. This CDR3 contains 14 residues. Germline loops: CDR1 MNHEY, CDR2 SMNVEV (reference sequence). CDR3 sequence: CASSRGGYNEKLFF. The DNA for the CDR3 is TGTGCCAGCTCCCGTGGGGGTTATAATGAAAAACTGTTTTTT.

The rearrangement uses TRBV6-1 and TRBJ2-2, with D perhaps TRBD1 (5 bases). This CDR3 has 15 residues. Germline lookup yields CDR1 MNHNS and CDR2 SASEGT. Trimming cost V 6 bases and J 6 bases, with 17 bases left between them. In DNA, the CDR3 is TGTGCCAGCAGAACCACAGATCAGGGCTCCGGGGAGCTGTTTTTT. It is translated as CASRTTDQGSGELFF.